These T cell receptor beta chains were read from a single sample in a study of OX40 agonist ivuxolimab in advanced cancers. Method: immunoSEQ multiplex PCR; TCRdb's copy keeps in-frame clones and lacks some. The sample gives tens of thousands of clones, 60% to 80% of which show up once; about 5.4% is in the top ten. The sample consisted of CD4+ or CD8+ T cells sorted from blood, taken in a trial of the OX40 agonist ivuxolimab. All receptors derive from an adult with an advanced solid tumor such as melanoma, head and neck, liver or kidney cancer. CDR3s include the opening cysteine and the closing phenylalanine or tryptophan. D genes are given only for firm matches. Expanded clones are given a class, and other clones once, few, many or no size at all.

- - TRBJ2-3 TRBV28 CASGAPRFTDTQYF TGTGCCAGCGGTGCACCGAGATTCACAGATACGCAGTATTTT
- - TRBJ1-1 TRBV7-6 CASSLEPLDEAFF TGTGCCAGCAGCCTCGAGCCCCTGGATGAAGCTTTCTTT
- once TRBJ1-2 TRBV29-1 CSVELAVDGYTF TGCAGCGTTGAATTGGCAGTCGATGGCTACACCTTC
- - TRBJ2-3 TRBV28 CASSERKRSTDTQYF TGTGCCAGCAGTGAAAGGAAACGGAGCACAGATACGCAGTATTTT
TRBD1 - TRBJ1-6 TRBV9 CASSVVGGPKPLHF TGTGCCAGCAGCGTAGTAGGGGGCCCCAAACCCCTCCACTTT
TRBD2 - TRBJ2-1 TRBV5-5 CASSQEGRGGYNEQFF TGTGCCAGCAGCCAAGAAGGGCGGGGAGGGTACAATGAGCAGTTCTTC
- - TRBJ2-7 TRBV27 CASMRFGYEQYF TGTGCCAGCATGAGATTCGGCTACGAGCAGTACTTC
- - TRBJ1-1 TRBV5-4 CASSLERWGTEAFF TGTGCCAGCAGCTTGGAAAGATGGGGCACTGAAGCTTTCTTT
- - TRBJ2-7 TRBV7-8 CASSTGLGLYEQYF TGTGCCAGCAGCACGGGACTTGGGCTCTACGAGCAGTACTTC
TRBD2 - TRBJ2-2 TRBV2 CASSVPGLAGKNTGELFF TGTGCCAGCAGTGTACCGGGACTAGCGGGGAAGAACACCGGGGAGCTGTTTTTT
- - TRBJ2-1 TRBV9 CASSVGTLADEQFF TGTGCCAGCAGCGTCGGGACGCTTGCCGATGAGCAGTTCTTC
TRBD1 - TRBJ1-2 TRBV9 CASSVNRGFDGYTF TGTGCCAGCAGCGTCAACAGGGGCTTCGATGGCTACACCTTC
- - TRBJ1-2 TRBV7-9 CASSLAKDSNYGYTF TGTGCCAGCAGCTTAGCAAAGGACTCTAACTATGGCTACACCTTC
TRBD1 - TRBJ2-7 TRBV10-1 CASDREGGSSVTGYEQYF TGCGCCAGCGACAGGGAAGGGGGATCGTCGGTCACGGGCTACGAGCAGTACTTC
- - TRBJ1-1 TRBV19 CASSSPLGFTEAFF TGTGCCAGTAGTTCCCCTCTGGGGTTCACTGAAGCTTTCTTT
TRBD1 - TRBJ2-1 TRBV19 CASLLKGALRNEQFF TGTGCCAGTCTCTTAAAGGGGGCCTTAAGGAATGAGCAGTTCTTC
- - TRBJ1-5 TRBV28 CASSFLQPQHF TGTGCCAGCAGTTTTCTTCAGCCCCAGCATTTT
- - TRBJ1-1 TRBV28 CASTLPRRGTEAFF TGTGCCAGCACCTTACCTCGGAGGGGCACTGAAGCTTTCTTT
TRBD1 - TRBJ1-2 TRBV9 CASSPLTGNYGYTF TGTGCCAGCAGCCCATTGACAGGGAACTATGGCTACACCTTC
- - TRBJ2-7 TRBV2 CASSEPPGGSYEQYF TGTGCCAGCAGTGAACCCCCTGGGGGTTCCTACGAGCAGTACTTC
- - TRBJ2-7 TRBV5-1 CASSLSVRRDEQYF TGCGCCAGCAGCTTATCCGTGCGGAGGGACGAGCAGTACTTC
TRBD1 few TRBJ2-7 TRBV7-6 CASSSYRGHEQYF TGTGCCAGCAGCTCGTACAGGGGGCACGAGCAGTACTTC